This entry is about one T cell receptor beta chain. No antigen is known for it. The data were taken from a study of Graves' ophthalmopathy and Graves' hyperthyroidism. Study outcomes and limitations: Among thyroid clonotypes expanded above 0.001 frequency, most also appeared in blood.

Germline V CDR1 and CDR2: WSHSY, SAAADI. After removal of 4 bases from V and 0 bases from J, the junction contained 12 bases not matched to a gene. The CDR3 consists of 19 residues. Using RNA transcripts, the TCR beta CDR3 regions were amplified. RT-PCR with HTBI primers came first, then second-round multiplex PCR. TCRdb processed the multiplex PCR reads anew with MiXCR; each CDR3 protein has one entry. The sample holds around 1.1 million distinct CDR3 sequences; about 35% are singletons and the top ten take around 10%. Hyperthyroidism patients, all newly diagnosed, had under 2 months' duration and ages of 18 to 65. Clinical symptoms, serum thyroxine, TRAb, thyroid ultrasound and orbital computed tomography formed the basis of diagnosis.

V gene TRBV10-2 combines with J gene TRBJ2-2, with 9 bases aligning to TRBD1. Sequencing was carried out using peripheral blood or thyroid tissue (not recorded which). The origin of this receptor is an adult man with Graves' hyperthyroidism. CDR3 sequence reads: CASSGPQPGQGPNTGELFF. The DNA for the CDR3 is TGCGCCAGCAGTGGGCCTCAACCGGGACAGGGACCGAACACCGGGGAGCTGTTTTTT.